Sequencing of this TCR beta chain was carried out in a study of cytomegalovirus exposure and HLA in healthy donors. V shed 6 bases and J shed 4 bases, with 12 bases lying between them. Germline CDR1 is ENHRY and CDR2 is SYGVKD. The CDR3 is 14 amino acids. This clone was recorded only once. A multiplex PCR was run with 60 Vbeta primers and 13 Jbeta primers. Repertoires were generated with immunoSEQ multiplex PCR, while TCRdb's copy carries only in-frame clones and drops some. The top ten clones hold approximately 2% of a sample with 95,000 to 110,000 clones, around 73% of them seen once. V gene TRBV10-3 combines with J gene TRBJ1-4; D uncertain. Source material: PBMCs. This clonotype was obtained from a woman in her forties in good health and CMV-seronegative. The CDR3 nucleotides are TGTGCCATCAGGCCGGGAGCTAGTAATGAAAAACTGTTTTTT. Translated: CAIRPGASNEKLFF.